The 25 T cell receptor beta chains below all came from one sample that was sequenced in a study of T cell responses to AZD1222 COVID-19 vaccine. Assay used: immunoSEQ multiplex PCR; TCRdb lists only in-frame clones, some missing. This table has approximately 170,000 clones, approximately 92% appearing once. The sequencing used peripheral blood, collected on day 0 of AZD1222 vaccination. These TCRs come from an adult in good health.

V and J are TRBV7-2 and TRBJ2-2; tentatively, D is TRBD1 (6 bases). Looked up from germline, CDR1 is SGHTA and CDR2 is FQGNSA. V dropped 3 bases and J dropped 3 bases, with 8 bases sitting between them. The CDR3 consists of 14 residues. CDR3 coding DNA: TGTGCCAGCAGCTTCGGACAGCACACCGGGGAGCTGTTTTTT. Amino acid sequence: CASSFGQHTGELFF. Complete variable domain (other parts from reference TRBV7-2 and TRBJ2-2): GAGVSQSPSNKVTEKGKDVELRCDPISGHTALYWYRQSLGQGLEFLIYFQGNSAPDKSGLPSDRFSAERTGGSVSTLTIQRTQQEDSAVYLCASSFGQHTGELFFGEGSRLTVL.

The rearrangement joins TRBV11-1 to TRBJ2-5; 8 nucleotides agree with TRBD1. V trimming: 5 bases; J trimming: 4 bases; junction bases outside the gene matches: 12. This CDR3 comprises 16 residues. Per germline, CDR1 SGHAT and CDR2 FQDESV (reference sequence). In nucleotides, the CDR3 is TGTGCCAGCAGCCAAGGGACAGGACGCGCTGGAGAGACCCAGTACTTC. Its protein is CASSQGTGRAGETQYF.

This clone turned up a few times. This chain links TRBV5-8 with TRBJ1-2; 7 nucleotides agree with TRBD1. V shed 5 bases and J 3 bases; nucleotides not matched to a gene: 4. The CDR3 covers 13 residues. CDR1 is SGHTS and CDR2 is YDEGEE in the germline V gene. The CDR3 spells CASSLTGDYGYTF. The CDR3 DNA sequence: TGTGCCAGCAGTCTTACAGGGGACTATGGCTACACCTTC.

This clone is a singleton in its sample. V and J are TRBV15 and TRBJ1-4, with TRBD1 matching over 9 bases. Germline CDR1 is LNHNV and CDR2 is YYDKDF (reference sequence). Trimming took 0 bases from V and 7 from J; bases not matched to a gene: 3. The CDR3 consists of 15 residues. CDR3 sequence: CATSRDGQGSEKLFF. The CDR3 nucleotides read TGTGCCACCAGCAGAGATGGACAGGGGTCTGAAAAACTGTTTTTT.

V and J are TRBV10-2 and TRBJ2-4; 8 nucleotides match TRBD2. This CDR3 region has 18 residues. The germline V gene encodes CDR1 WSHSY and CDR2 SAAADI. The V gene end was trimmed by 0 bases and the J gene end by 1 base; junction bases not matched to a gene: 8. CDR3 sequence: CASSESTGGVVAKNIQYF. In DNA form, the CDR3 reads TGCGCCAGCAGTGAGTCGACGGGAGGGGTTGTTGCCAAAAACATTCAGTACTTC.

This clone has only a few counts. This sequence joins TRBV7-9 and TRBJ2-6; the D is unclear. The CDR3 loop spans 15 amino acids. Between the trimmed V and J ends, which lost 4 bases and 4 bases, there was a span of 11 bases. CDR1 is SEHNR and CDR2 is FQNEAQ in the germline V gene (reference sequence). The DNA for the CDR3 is TGTGCCAGCAGCTACACAGAATCCGGGGCCAACGTCCTGACTTTC. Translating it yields CASSYTESGANVLTF.

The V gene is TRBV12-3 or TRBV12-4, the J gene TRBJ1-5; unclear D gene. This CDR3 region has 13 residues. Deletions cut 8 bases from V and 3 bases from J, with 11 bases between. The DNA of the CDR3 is TGTGCCAGCTCCAGACTGAACAATCAGCCCCAGCATTTT. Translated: CASSRLNNQPQHF.

CDR3: CASIGTLRGPEAFF. The CDR3 region has the DNA TGTGCCAGCATTGGTACCCTCAGGGGCCCTGAAGCTTTCTTT. This chain connects TRBV7-9 to TRBJ1-1; D may be TRBD1 (6 bases). CDR1 is SEHNR and CDR2 is FQNEAQ in the germline V gene (reference sequence). V shed 7 bases and J shed 6 bases, with 18 bases lying between them. The CDR3 consists of 14 residues.

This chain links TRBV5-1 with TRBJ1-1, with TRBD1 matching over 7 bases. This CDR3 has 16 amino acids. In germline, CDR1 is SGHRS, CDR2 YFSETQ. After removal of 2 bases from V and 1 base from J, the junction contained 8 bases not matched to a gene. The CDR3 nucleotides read TGCGCCAGCAGCTTACTCACCGGGACAGAGAACACTGAAGCTTTCTTT. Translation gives CASSLLTGTENTEAFF.

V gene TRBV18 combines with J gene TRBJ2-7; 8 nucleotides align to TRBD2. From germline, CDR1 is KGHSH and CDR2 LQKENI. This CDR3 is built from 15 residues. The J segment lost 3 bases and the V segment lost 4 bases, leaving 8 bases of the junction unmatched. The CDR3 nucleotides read TGTGCCAGCTCACACCGAACTAGCGGAGTCTACGAGCAGTACTTC. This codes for CASSHRTSGVYEQYF.

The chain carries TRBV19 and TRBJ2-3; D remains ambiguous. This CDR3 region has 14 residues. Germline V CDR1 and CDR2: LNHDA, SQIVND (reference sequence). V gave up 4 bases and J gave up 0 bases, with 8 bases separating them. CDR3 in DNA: TGTGCCAGTAGTACATTTACTAGCACAGATACGCAGTATTTT. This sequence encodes CASSTFTSTDTQYF.

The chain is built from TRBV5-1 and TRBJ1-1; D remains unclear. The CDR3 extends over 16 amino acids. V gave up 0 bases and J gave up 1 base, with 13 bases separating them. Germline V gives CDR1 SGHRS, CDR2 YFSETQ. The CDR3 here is CASSLAGSQGNTEAFF. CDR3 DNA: TGCGCCAGCAGCTTGGCCGGGAGCCAAGGGAACACTGAAGCTTTCTTT.

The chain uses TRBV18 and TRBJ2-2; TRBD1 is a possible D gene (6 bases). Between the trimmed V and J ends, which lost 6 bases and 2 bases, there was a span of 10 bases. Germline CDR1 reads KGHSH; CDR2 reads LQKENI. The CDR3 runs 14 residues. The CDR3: CASSVDSNTGELFF. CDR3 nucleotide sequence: TGTGCCAGCTCCGTGGACAGTAACACCGGGGAGCTGTTTTTT.

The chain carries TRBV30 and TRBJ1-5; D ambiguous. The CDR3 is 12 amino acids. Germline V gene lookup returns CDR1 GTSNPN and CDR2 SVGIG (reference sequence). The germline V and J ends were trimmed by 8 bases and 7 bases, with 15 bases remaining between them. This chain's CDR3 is CARELVKQPQHF. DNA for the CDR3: TGTGCCAGAGAACTGGTCAAACAGCCCCAGCATTTT. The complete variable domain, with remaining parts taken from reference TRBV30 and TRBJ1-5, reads SQTIHQWPATLVQPVGSPLSLECTVEGTSNPNLYWYRQAAGRGLQLLFYSVGIGQISSEVPQNLSASRPQDRQFILSSKKLLLSDSGFYLCARELVKQPQHFGDGTRLSIL.

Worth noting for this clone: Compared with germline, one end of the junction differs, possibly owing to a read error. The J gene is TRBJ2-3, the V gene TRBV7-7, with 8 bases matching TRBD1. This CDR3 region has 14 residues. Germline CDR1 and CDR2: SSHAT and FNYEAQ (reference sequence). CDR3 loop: CASSAGGGADTQYF. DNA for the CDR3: TGTGCTAGCAGCGCAGGGGGCGGGGCAGATACGCAGTATTTT.

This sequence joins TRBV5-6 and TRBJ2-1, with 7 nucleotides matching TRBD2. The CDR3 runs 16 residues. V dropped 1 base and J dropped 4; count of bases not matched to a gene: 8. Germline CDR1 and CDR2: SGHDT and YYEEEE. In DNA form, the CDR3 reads TGTGCCAGCAGCTTGTTTTCTAGCGGTCCTTACAATGAGCAGTTCTTC. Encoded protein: CASSLFSSGPYNEQFF.

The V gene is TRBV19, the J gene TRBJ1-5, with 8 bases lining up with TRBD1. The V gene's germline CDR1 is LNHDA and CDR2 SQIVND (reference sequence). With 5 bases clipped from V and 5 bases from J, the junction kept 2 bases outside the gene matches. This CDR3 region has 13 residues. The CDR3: CASSSGGHQPQHF. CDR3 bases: TGTGCCAGTAGTTCAGGGGGCCATCAGCCCCAGCATTTT. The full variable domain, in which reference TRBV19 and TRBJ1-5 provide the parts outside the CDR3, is DGGITQSPKYLFRKEGQNVTLSCEQNLNHDAMYWYRQDPGQGLRLIYYSQIVNDFQKGDIAEGYSVSREKKESFPLTVTSAQKNPTAFYLCASSSGGHQPQHFGDGTRLSIL.

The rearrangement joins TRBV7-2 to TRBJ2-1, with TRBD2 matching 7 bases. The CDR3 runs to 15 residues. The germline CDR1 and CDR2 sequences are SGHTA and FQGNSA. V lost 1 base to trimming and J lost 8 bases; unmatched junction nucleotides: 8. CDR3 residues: CASSLGGPAGDEQFF. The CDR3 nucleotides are TGTGCCAGCAGCTTAGGGGGACCCGCGGGGGATGAGCAGTTCTTC.

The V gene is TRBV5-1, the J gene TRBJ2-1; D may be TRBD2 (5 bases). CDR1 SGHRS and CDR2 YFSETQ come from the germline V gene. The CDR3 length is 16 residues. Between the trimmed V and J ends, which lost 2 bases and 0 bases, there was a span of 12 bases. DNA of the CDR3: TGCGCCAGCAGCTTAGTAGCGAGGAGCTCCTACAATGAGCAGTTCTTC. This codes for CASSLVARSSYNEQFF.

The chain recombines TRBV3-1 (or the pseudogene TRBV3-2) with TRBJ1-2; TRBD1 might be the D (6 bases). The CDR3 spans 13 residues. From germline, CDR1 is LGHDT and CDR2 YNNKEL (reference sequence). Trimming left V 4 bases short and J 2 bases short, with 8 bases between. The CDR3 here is CASSLQGNYGYTF. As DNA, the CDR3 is TGTGCCAGCAGCCTCCAGGGGAACTATGGCTACACCTTC.

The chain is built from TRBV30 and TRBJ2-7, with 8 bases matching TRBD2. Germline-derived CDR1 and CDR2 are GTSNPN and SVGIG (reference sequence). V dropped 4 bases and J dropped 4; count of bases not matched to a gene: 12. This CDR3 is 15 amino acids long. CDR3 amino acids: CAWNAWGTSGYEQYF. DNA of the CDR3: TGTGCCTGGAATGCTTGGGGGACTAGTGGTTACGAGCAGTACTTC.

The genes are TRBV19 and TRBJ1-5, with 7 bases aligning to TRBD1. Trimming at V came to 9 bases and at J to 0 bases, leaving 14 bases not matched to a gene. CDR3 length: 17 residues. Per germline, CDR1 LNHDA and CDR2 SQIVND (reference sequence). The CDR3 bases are TGTGCCAGCAGGGGACAGAGGCTTCCCTATAGCAATCAGCCCCAGCATTTT. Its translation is CASRGQRLPYSNQPQHF.

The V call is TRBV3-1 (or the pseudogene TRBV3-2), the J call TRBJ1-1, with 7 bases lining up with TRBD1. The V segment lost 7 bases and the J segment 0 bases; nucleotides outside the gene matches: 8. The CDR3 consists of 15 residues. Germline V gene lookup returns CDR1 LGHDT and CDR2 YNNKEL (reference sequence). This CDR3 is CASTLTGQVNTEAFF. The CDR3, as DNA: TGTGCCAGCACCTTAACAGGACAGGTGAACACTGAAGCTTTCTTT.

CDR3: CASGGLVKDIQYF. Written as DNA, the CDR3 is TGTGCCAGCGGGGGACTAGTTAAAGACATTCAGTACTTC. The V call is TRBV2, the J call TRBJ2-4, with 8 nucleotides matching TRBD2. V shed 8 bases and J 8 bases; nucleotides not matched to a gene: 8. The CDR3 has 13 amino acids. The germline V gene encodes CDR1 SNHLY and CDR2 FYNNEI. Combining the CDR3 with reference TRBV2 and TRBJ2-4 gives the whole variable domain EPEVTQTPSHQVTQMGQEVILRCVPISNHLYFYWYRQILGQKVEFLVSFYNNEISEKSEIFDDQFSVERPDGSNFTLKIRSTKLEDSAMYFCASGGLVKDIQYFGAGTRLSVL.

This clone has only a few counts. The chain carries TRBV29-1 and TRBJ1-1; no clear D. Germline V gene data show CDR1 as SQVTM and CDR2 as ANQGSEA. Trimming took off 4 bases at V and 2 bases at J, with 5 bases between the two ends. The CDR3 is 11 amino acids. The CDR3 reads CSVGQNTEAFF. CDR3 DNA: TGCAGCGTTGGTCAAAACACTGAAGCTTTCTTT. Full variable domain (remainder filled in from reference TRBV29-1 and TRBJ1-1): SAVISQKPSRDICQRGTSLTIQCQVDSQVTMMFWYRQQPGQSLTLIATANQGSEATYESGFVIDKFPISRPNLTFSTLTVSNMSPEDSSIYLCSVGQNTEAFFGQGTRLTVV.